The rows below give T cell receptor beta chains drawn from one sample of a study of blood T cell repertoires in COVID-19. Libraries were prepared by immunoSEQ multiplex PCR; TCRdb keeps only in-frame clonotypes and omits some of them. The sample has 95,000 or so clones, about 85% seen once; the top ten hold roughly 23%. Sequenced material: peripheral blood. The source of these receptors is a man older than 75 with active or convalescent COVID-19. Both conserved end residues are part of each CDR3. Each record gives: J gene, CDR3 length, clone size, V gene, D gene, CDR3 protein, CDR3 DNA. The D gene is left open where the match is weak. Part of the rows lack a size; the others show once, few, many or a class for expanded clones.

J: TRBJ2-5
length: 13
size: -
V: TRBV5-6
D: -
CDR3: CASSLVLRETQYF
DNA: TGTGCCAGCAGCTTGGTGCTACGGGAGACCCAGTACTTC

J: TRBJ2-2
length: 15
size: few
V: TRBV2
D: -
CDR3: CASSEVPGATGELFF
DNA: TGTGCCAGCAGTGAAGTCCCAGGGGCCACCGGGGAGCTGTTTTTT

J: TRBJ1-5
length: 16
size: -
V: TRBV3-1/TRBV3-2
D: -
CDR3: CASSQDGGGGNQPQHF
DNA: TGTGCCAGCAGCCAAGACGGCGGGGGCGGGAATCAGCCCCAGCATTTT

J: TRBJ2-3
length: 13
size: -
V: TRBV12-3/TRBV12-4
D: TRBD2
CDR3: CASRGTTTDTQYF
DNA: TGTGCCAGCAGGGGGACTACCACAGATACGCAGTATTTT

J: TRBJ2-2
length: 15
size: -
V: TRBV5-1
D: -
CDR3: CASNARQGKTGELFF
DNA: TGCGCCAGCAACGCGAGGCAGGGGAAGACCGGGGAGCTGTTTTTT

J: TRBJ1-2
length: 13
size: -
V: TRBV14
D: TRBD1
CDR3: CASSFQGAGGYTF
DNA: TGTGCCAGCAGCTTCCAGGGGGCAGGTGGCTACACCTTC

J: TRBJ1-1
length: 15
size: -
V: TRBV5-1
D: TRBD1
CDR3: CASILQGIVNTEAFF
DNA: TGCGCCAGCATCCTACAGGGGATAGTGAACACTGAAGCTTTCTTT

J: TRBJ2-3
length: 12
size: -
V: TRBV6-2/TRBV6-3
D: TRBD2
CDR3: CASSFSGGTQYF
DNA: TGTGCCAGCAGTTTTAGCGGGGGGACGCAGTATTTT

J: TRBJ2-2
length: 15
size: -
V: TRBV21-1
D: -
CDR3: CASSKGREGNGELFF
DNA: TGTGCCAGCAGCAAGGGGCGCGAAGGAAACGGGGAGCTGTTTTTT

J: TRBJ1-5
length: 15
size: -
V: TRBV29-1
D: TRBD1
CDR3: CSVEWDRGVDQPQHF
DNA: TGCAGCGTTGAATGGGACAGGGGAGTTGATCAGCCCCAGCATTTT

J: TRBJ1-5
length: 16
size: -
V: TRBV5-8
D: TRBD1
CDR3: CASSLATGVGNQPQHF
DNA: TGTGCCAGCAGCTTGGCCACAGGGGTCGGCAATCAGCCCCAGCATTTT

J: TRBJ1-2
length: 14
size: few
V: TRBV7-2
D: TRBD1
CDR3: CASSLETGDYGYTF
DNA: TGTGCCAGCAGCTTAGAGACAGGGGACTATGGCTACACCTTC

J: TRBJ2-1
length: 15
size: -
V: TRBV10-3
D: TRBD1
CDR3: CAIRNTGDRYNEQFF
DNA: TGTGCCATCAGAAACACAGGGGACCGCTACAATGAGCAGTTCTTC

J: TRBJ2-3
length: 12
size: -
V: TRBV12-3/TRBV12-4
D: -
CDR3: CASSSRGDTQYF
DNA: TGTGCCAGCAGTTCCAGGGGAGATACGCAGTATTTT

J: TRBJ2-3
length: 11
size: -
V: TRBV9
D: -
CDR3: CASSVRDTQYF
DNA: TGTGCCAGCAGCGTCCGAGATACGCAGTATTTT

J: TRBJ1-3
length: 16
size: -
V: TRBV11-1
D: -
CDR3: CASSFDRPSSGNTIYF
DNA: TGTGCCAGCAGCTTCGACAGGCCGAGCTCTGGAAACACCATATATTTT

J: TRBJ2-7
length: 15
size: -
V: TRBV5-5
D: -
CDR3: CASSLAGQRSYEQYF
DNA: TGTGCCAGCAGCTTGGCAGGACAGCGATCCTACGAGCAGTACTTC

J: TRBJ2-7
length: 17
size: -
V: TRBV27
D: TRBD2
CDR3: CASSFGGTSGGVYEQYF
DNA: TGTGCCAGCAGTTTTGGCGGGACTAGCGGGGGGGTGTACGAGCAGTACTTC

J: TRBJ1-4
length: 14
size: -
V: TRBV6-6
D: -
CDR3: CASLTTGGAEKLFF
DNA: TGTGCCAGCCTGACCACCGGGGGTGCGGAAAAACTGTTTTTT

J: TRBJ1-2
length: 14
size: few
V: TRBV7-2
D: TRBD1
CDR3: CASSFGTANYGYTF
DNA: TGTGCCAGCAGCTTTGGGACAGCCAACTATGGCTACACCTTC

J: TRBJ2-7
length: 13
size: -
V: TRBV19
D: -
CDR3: CASSIAAGHEQYF
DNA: TGTGCCAGTAGTATAGCGGCAGGGCACGAGCAGTACTTC

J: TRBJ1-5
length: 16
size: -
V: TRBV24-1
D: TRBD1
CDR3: CATSDPTGGSVQPQHF
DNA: TGTGCCACCAGTGATCCCACAGGGGGAAGCGTCCAGCCCCAGCATTTT

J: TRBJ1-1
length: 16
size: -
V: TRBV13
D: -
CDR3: CASSLFVITGFTEAFF
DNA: TGTGCCAGCAGCTTATTTGTGATCACAGGGTTCACTGAAGCTTTCTTT

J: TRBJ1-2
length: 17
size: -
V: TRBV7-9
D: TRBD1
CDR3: CASSSTRDSHLRYGYTF
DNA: TGTGCCAGCAGCAGTACCCGGGACAGTCACCTTAGGTATGGCTACACCTTC

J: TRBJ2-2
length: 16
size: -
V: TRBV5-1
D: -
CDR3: CASSLAGGTNTGELFF
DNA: TGCGCCAGCAGCTTGGCTGGAGGGACGAACACCGGGGAGCTGTTTTTT

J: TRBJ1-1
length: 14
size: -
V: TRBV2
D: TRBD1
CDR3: CASSGYGTGGATFF
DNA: TGTGCCAGCAGTGGCTATGGGACAGGAGGGGCTACTTTCTTT

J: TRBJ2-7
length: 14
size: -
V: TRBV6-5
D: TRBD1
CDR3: CASSQTGLSYEQYF
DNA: TGTGCCAGCAGTCAGACAGGGCTCTCCTACGAGCAGTACTTC

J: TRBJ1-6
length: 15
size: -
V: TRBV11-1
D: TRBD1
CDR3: CASSSQGVVDSPLHF
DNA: TGTGCCAGCAGCTCCCAGGGGGTTGTCGATTCACCCCTCCACTTT

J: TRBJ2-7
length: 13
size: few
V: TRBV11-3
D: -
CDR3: CASSLSPVLEQYF
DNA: TGTGCCAGCAGCTTATCTCCGGTTCTCGAGCAGTACTTC

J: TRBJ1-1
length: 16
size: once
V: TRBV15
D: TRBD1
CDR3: CATSKPGQLWNTEAFF
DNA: TGTGCCACCAGCAAACCGGGACAGCTTTGGAACACTGAAGCTTTCTTT